A single count supports the clone carrying this T cell receptor (beta chain). The data are from a study of blood T cell repertoires in COVID-19. Looking at the study overall: COVID-19 samples collected from the United States, Italy and Spain covered acute and convalescent phases.

Authors' processing steps: The authors estimated nucleated cell counts from reference gene primer amplification. The method was immunoSEQ multiplex PCR; TCRdb's version includes in-frame clones alone and lacks a portion of them. V, J and clone size are those of that table, while D and trimming were read from the DNA. The sample contains 70,000 to 85,000 clones, more than 75% of which appear only once. The sample was peripheral blood. The source of this sequence is a woman aged 55-75 years with acute or convalescent COVID-19.

This CDR3 reads CASRRLAGGGYNEQFF. For the CDR3, the DNA is TGTGCCAGCAGACGACTAGCGGGAGGAGGATACAATGAGCAGTTCTTC. This chain uses TRBV7-2 with TRBJ2-1; TRBD2 aligns across 13 bases. The length of the CDR3 is 16 residues. The V segment lost 6 bases and the J segment 4 bases; nucleotides outside the gene matches: 6. Per germline, CDR1 SGHTA and CDR2 FQGNSA.